This T cell receptor (beta chain) was captured in a study of beta chain features in type 1 diabetes. Study findings and constraints: TCRB CDR3 length was moderately but significantly reduced in all four CD4+ subsets of Type 1 diabetes patients.

There are a few counts of this clone. What it binds is not known. Expressed TCRB transcripts were sequenced after all isolated RNA was converted to cDNA. Method: immunoSEQ multiplex PCR; TCRdb's copy keeps in-frame clones and lacks some. This sample has roughly 180,000 clones, with around 7.8% found just once. The CDR3 loop spans 13 amino acids. Germline V gene sequence: CDR1 SQVTM, CDR2 ANQGSEA. The V and J ends lost 1 base and 6 bases respectively, with 11 bases between them. Blood was collected once per donor into heparin, averaging roughly 110 mL. Purities over 95% were achieved in all sorted populations.

The specimen sequenced was central memory CD4+ T cells from blood. This chain joins TRBV29-1 and TRBJ2-3; D uncertain. This receptor was obtained from a woman between 40 and 50 years old with type 1 diabetes. The CDR3 DNA sequence: TGCAGCGTTGAAGTTGCGGCTGGGGATACGCAGTATTTT. It yields the protein CSVEVAAGDTQYF.